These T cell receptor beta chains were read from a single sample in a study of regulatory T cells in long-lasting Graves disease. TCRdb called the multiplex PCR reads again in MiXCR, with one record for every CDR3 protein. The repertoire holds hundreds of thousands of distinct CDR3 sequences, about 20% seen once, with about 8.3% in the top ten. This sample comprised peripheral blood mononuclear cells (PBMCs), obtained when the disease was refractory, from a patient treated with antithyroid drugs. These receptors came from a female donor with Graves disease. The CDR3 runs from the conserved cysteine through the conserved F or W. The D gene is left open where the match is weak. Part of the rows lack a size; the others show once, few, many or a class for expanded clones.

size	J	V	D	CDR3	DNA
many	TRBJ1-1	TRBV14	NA	CASSSRPNTEAFF	TGTGCCAGCAGCTCCCGACCGAACACTGAAGCTTTCTTT
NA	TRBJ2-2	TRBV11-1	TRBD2	CASSSIAGAPGELFF	TGTGCCAGCAGCTCAATAGCGGGAGCCCCCGGGGAGCTGTTTTTT
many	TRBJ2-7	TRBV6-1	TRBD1	CASSERLGTASYEQYF	TGTGCCAGCAGTGAGCGACTGGGGACAGCCTCCTACGAGCAGTACTTC
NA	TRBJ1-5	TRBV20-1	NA	CSARDPGRTNQPQHF	TGCAGTGCTAGAGACCCCGGACGGACCAATCAGCCCCAGCATTTT
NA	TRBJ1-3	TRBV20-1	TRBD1	CSARVDKGTGGNTIYF	TGCAGTGCTAGAGTTGACAAGGGGACAGGGGGAAACACCATATATTTT
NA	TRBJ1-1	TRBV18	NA	CASSPVGGNTEAFF	TGTGCCAGCTCACCAGTTGGGGGAAACACTGAAGCTTTCTTT
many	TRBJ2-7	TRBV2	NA	CASWGTPLYEQYF	TGTGCCAGCTGGGGGACACCCCTCTACGAGCAGTACTTC
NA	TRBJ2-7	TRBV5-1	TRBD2	CASSSGTSGRNEQYF	TGCGCCAGCAGCTCTGGGACTAGCGGGAGAAACGAGCAGTACTTC
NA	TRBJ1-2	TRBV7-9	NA	CASSLDVGAGLGYTF	TGTGCCAGCAGCTTAGACGTGGGCGCTGGTCTTGGCTACACCTTC
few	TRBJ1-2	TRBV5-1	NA	CASSFHRNIYGYTF	TGCGCCAGCAGCTTCCACAGAAATATTTATGGCTACACCTTC
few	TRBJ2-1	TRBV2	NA	CASSDLSSYNEQFF	TGTGCCAGCAGTGACCTGAGCTCCTACAATGAGCAGTTCTTC
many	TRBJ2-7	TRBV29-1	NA	CSVIRTGTYEQYF	TGCAGCGTCATACGGACGGGGACCTACGAGCAGTACTTC
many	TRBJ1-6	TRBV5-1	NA	CASSLAGRSPLHF	TGCGCCAGCAGCTTGGCAGGCCGTTCACCCCTCCACTTT
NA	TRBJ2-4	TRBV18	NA	CASSPRVSGIQYF	TGTGCCAGCTCACCCAGGGTATCGGGCATTCAGTACTTC
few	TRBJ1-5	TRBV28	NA	CASSPRGAGDQPQHF	TGTGCCAGCAGTCCGAGGGGGGCCGGGGATCAGCCCCAGCATTTT
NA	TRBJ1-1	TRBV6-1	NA	CASSNPPQRNTEAFF	TGTGCCAGCAGTAATCCGCCTCAACGGAACACTGAAGCTTTCTTT
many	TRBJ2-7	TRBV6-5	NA	CASSYGGHVTGEQYF	TGTGCCAGCAGTTACGGGGGACACGTAACTGGGGAGCAGTACTTC
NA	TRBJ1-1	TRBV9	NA	CASSVEGRSGTEAFF	TGTGCCAGCAGCGTAGAGGGGCGGAGCGGCACTGAAGCTTTCTTT
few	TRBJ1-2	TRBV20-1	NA	CSARLRVSYGYTF	TGCAGTGCTAGACTCCGTGTCAGCTATGGCTACACCTTC
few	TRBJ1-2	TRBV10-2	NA	CASSGSVALGYTF	TGCGCCAGCAGTGGCTCGGTGGCCCTTGGCTACACCTTC
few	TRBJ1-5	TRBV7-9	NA	CADVGKDNQPQHF	TGTGCCGACGTGGGTAAGGACAATCAGCCCCAGCATTTT
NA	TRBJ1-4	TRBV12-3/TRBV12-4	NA	CASSRRLGPEGNEKLFF	TGTGCCAGCAGCCGCCGGCTGGGGCCGGAGGGGAATGAAAAACTGTTTTTT
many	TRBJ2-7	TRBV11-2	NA	CASSLELRWQESYEQYF	TGTGCCAGCAGCTTAGAGTTACGGTGGCAGGAGTCCTACGAGCAGTACTTC
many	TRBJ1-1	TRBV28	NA	CASTSLETTGKREAFF	TGTGCCAGCACTTCTCTAGAAACAACCGGGAAACGAGAAGCTTTCTTT
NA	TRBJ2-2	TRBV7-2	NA	CASSPYQQGTGELFF	TGTGCCAGCAGCCCCTATCAGCAGGGCACCGGGGAGCTGTTTTTT
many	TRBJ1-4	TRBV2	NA	CASRGTIATNEKLFF	TGTGCCAGCAGGGGGACCATCGCAACTAATGAAAAACTGTTTTTT
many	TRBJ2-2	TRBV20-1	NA	CSAREGGLGELFF	TGCAGTGCTAGAGAAGGGGGACTCGGGGAGCTGTTTTTT
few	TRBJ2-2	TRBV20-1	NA	CSGWSTGELFF	TGCAGTGGCTGGAGTACCGGGGAGCTGTTTTTT
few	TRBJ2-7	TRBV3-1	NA	CASSPNQGPYEQYF	TGTGCCAGCAGCCCCAACCAGGGACCCTACGAGCAGTACTTC
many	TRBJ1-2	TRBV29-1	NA	CSVDRTYGYTF	TGCAGCGTTGATAGGACCTATGGCTACACCTTC
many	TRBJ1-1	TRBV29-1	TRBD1	CSAQGAFAEAFF	TGCAGCGCGCAGGGGGCATTCGCTGAAGCTTTCTTT
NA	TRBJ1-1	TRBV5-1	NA	CASSLKTGEKKNTEAFF	TGCGCCAGCAGCCTGAAGACGGGTGAAAAAAAAAACACTGAAGCTTTCTTT
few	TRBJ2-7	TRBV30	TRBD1	CAWSEQGYYEQYF	TGTGCCTGGAGTGAACAGGGGTACTACGAGCAGTACTTC
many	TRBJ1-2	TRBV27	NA	CASSLTVYDYGYTF	TGTGCCAGCAGTTTAACGGTATACGACTATGGCTACACCTTC
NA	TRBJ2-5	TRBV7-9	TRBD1	CASSHPGTGGSVTQYF	TGTGCCAGCAGCCACCCCGGGACAGGGGGCAGCGTGACCCAGTACTTC
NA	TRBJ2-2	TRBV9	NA	CASTPLEGNDGELFF	TGTGCCAGCACCCCCTTGGAGGGGAACGACGGGGAGCTGTTTTTT
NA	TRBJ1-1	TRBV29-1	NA	CSVSGEGGMDTEAFF	TGCAGCGTTTCGGGGGAGGGGGGAATGGACACTGAAGCTTTCTTT
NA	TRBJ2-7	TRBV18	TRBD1	CASSPRGPYDEQYF	TGTGCCAGCTCACCAAGGGGGCCCTACGACGAGCAGTACTTC
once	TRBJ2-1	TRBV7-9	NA	CASSSPTTPNEQFF	TGTGCCAGCAGCTCTCCCACCACCCCCAATGAGCAGTTCTTC
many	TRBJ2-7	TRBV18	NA	CASSPPGTFSSYEQYF	TGTGCCAGCTCACCACCGGGGACTTTTAGCTCCTACGAGCAGTACTTC
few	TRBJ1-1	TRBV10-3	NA	CAISETSLPEAFF	TGTGCCATCAGTGAGACTAGCCTACCTGAAGCTTTCTTT